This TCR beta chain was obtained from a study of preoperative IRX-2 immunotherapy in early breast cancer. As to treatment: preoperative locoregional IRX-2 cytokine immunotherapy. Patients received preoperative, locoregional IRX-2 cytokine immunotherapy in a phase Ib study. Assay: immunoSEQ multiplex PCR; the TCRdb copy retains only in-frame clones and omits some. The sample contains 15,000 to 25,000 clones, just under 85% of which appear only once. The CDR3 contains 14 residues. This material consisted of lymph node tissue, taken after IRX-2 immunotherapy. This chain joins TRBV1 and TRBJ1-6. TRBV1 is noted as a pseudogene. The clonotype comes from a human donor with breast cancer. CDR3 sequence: CASSYRDGNSPLHF. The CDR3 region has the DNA TGCGCCAGCAGCTACCGGGACGGGAATTCACCCCTCCACTTT.